This T cell receptor (beta chain) was recorded in a study of CD8 T cell repertoires and HIV-1 epitope variants (dated by TCRdb to 2019 to 2021). Study-level background: Twenty-five peptides representing autologous and known Gag and Nef epitope variants were each used to stimulate T cells in separate culture wells. T cells were enriched using the EasySep Human T Cell Enrichment Kit and then co-cultured with an equal number of autologous T cell-negative cells acting as antigen-presenting cells. A CMV, EBV and flu peptide pool, the Ebola AY9 epitope as negative control, and a no-peptide well were included as control conditions. The epitopes tested were three Gag epitope families plus Nef HW9 and YT9. A total of over 65 T cell cultures were run, with each culture condition done in triplicate except for one peptide, which was done in duplicate. For 10 days the cultures were kept in IMDM with gentamicin, and on days 3 and 7 half of the media was changed with IL-2, IL-7 and IL-15 added. An aliquot of 1M T cells was saved as an uncultured baseline condition, separate from the roughly 83 T cell cultures. Findings and caveats that apply to the study as a whole: Roughly 5 clonotypes recognized the Nef KF9 family and one clonotype recognized the HW9 family, while no responses were seen to the TAALDMSHF plasma variant. The assay could identify only TCR beta chains and pointed to proliferation in response to antigen, not to T cell function or cytokine profile. Of the nine antigen-specific TCR beta clonotypes identified, about six appeared cross-reactive for autologous or known escape epitope variants.

Points on this clone: Its antigen remains unidentified. No base qualities exist here, and no much larger clone lies one base off it.

Sequencing of TCR beta CDR3 regions was done on the immunoSEQ platform at survey depth. The QIAamp DNA micro kit was used to extract genomic DNA from every cultured and uncultured CD8+ T cell population. The study's own analysis went as follows. Samples with fewer than 5,000 productive reads were excluded, resulting in the removal of about 6% of the 75 HIV peptide-stimulated cultures. A MANAFEST web app trimmed sequences to CDR3 and removed nonproductive sequences, CDR3s under 5 amino acids, and those not starting C or ending F/W. To count as antigen-specific, a clonotype had to be expanded in at least 2 of 3 replicates compared with the no-peptide control at FDR 0.01, and only within one epitope family. Specific clonotypes also needed at least fivefold higher frequency than in wells stimulated with peptides from other epitope families. The immuneACCESS repertoire file appears here via TCRdb, limited to in-frame rearrangements. These files lack a portion of the clones; in checked studies, under half of the deficit traces to unresolved V genes, and the cause of the others is not known. The V and J calls and clone size were taken over from that table, and D and trimming were inferred from the DNA. Recorded for this sample are more than 85,000 clones; roughly 81% of them occurred a single time. The ten largest clones capture around 24% of the sample.

The EasySep Human CD8+ T Cell Enrichment Kit was used on day 10 to isolate CD8+ T cells from every culture. The TCR was taken from a male donor with HIV. Material: uncultured baseline CD8+ T cells from peripheral blood mononuclear cells (PBMCs).

The DNA reads as follows: TGCGCCAGCAGTGGAACATACAGCAGCACTGAAGCTTTCTTT. This encodes CASSGTYSSTEAFF. The V and J segments used are TRBV10-2 and TRBJ1-1; the D gene lacks a confident call. At the junction V is shortened by 4 bases and J by 4 bases, with 13 bases in between. Its CDR3 holds 14 amino acids, cysteine through phenylalanine. Only the CDR3 portion is preserved as DNA: 42 bases, with reading frame beginning at the first base. In the germline V gene, CDR1 corresponds to WSHSY and CDR2 to SAAADI.